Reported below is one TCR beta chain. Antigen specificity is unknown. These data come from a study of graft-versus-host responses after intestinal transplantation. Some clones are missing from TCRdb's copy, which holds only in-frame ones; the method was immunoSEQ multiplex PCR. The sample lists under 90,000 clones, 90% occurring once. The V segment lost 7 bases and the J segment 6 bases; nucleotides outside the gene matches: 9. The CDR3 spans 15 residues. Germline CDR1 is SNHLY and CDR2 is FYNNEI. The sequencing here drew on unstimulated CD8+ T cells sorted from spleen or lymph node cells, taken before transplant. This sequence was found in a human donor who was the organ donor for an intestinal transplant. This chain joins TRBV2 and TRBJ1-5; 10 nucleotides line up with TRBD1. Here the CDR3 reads CASTTRTGGGQPQHF. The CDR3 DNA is TGTGCCAGCACTACAAGGACAGGGGGAGGTCAGCCCCAGCATTTT. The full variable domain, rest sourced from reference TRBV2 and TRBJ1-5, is EPEVTQTPSHQVTQMGQEVILRCVPISNHLYFYWYRQILGQKVEFLVSFYNNEISEKSEIFDDQFSVERPDGSNFTLKIRSTKLEDSAMYFCASTTRTGGGQPQHFGDGTRLSIL.